Presented here are 21 T cell receptor beta chains from one specimen sequenced in a study of CD8 T cells in ankylosing spondylitis. TCRdb re-derived calls from the 5' RACE reads in MiXCR, one entry per CDR3 protein. Here the sample spans 500,000 or so distinct CDR3 sequences, roughly 5.2% being singletons. The antigens for these receptors are not known. Study outcomes and limitations: Several highly homologous variants made up a TCR beta motif, and this motif appeared characteristic of ankylosing spondylitis blood.

Sequencing was carried out using blood, either unsorted or a sorted T cell fraction (not recorded which). These receptors were taken from a male donor with ankylosing spondylitis.

This clonotype was seen repeatedly, ten times or more. The chain has TRBV20-1 and TRBJ2-1; 12 nucleotides align to TRBD2. The CDR3 runs 13 residues. From germline, CDR1 is DFQATT and CDR2 SNEGSKA (reference sequence). J was trimmed by 8 bases and V by 5 bases; bases with no gene match: 4. The CDR3 nucleotides are TGCAGTGCTCGCCGACTAGCGGGAGATGAGCAGTTCTTC. As protein: CSARRLAGDEQFF.

J is TRBJ2-1 and V is TRBV2, with TRBD2 matching over 13 bases. Germline V gene data show CDR1 as SNHLY and CDR2 as FYNNEI. The CDR3 totals 19 residues. The chain's CDR3 is CTCCSTTSGRSYSYNEQFF. The CDR3 DNA follows: TGTACCTGCTGTTCGACGACTAGCGGGAGGTCTTACTCCTACAATGAGCAGTTCTTC.

Comment on this clonotype: This may stem from a read error, because a much larger clone lies one nucleotide away. The final CDR3 position lacks the conserved phenylalanine or tryptophan, pointing to a likely read error. The rearrangement links TRBV20-1 to TRBJ2-7, with D unclear. Germline CDR1 reads DFQATT; CDR2 reads SNEGSKA (reference sequence). Trimming cost V 0 bases and J 2 bases, with 11 bases left between them. The CDR3 extends over 14 amino acids. The CDR3 bases are TGCAGTGCTAGAGATGTAAGGGCGACCTACGAGCAGTACTCC. Amino acids: CSARDVRATYEQYS.

This clonotype was detected many times. The J gene is TRBJ1-3, the V gene TRBV7-2; D gene unclear. The CDR3 runs 16 residues. Trimming removed 5 bases from V and 0 bases from J, with 14 bases in between. The germline gives CDR1 SGHTA, CDR2 FQGNSA. CDR3 in amino acids: CASSPGGPSSGNTIYF. DNA for the CDR3: TGTGCCAGCAGCCCGGGAGGGCCCAGCTCTGGAAACACCATATATTTT.

The sample holds many counts of this clonotype. The chain links TRBV15 to TRBJ2-1; D call uncertain. The V end lost 1 base, the J end lost 10 bases, and 11 bases lay between the germline ends. CDR3 length: 13 residues. Germline V gives CDR1 LNHNV, CDR2 YYDKDF (reference sequence). The CDR3 reads CATSRGTLEEQFF. The CDR3 coding sequence is TGTGCCACCAGCAGAGGAACACTCGAAGAGCAGTTCTTC.

There are many counts of this clonotype. The rearrangement links TRBV7-9 to TRBJ2-3; the match to TRBD1 covers 7 bases. The ends lost 8 bases at V and 3 bases at J; junction bases unmatched: 8. The CDR3 runs 14 residues. The germline CDR1 and CDR2 sequences are SEHNR and FQNEAQ (reference sequence). This CDR3 is CASFRQGETDTQYF. The CDR3, as DNA: TGTGCCAGCTTTCGACAGGGAGAAACAGATACGCAGTATTTT.

A remark on this clonotype: It may be a read error: a sequence one base away is much more abundant. The chain employs TRBV4-2 and TRBJ1-5; D is uncertain. The CDR3 contains 13 residues. Trimming stripped 2 bases from V and 9 bases from J, with 11 bases between. CDR1 and CDR2 (germline): LGHNA, YNFKEQ. As DNA, the CDR3 is TGTGCCAGCAGCCAACCGCCCCGGGGGCCCCAGCATTTT. Residues: CASSQPPRGPQHF.

There are many counts of this clonotype. The rearrangement joins TRBV29-1 to TRBJ2-5; 10 nucleotides agree with TRBD1. The V and J ends lost 7 bases and 4 bases, in that order; junction bases with no gene match: 6. Germline CDR1 SQVTM, CDR2 ANQGSEA. The CDR3 has 13 amino acids. CDR3 residues: CSGGQGWRETQYF. CDR3 nucleotide sequence: TGCAGCGGGGGACAGGGGTGGAGAGAGACCCAGTACTTC.

This clonotype was seen many times. The J gene is TRBJ2-1, the V gene TRBV29-1; weak D call: TRBD2 (7 bases). The CDR3 totals 15 residues. The ends were cut back, 1 base at V and 0 bases at J, with 10 bases in the middle. CDR1 is SQVTM, CDR2 ANQGSEA, per germline. The CDR3 bases are TGCAGCGTTGAAGGGGGGGGCAGCTCCTACAATGAGCAGTTCTTC. This codes for CSVEGGGSSYNEQFF.

This clonotype was detected only a few times. This chain's CDR3 is CASSYIRHIEQYF. CDR3 bases: TGTGCCAGCAGTTACATCCGGCACATCGAGCAGTACTTC. The chain is built from TRBV6-2 or TRBV6-3 and TRBJ2-7; D gene ambiguous. This CDR3 region has 13 residues. Germline assignment: CDR1 MNHEY and CDR2 SVGEGT. The V and J ends lost 2 bases and 6 bases respectively, with 11 bases between them.

This clonotype appeared many times. The chain combines TRBV6-1 with TRBJ2-7; D gene ambiguous. This CDR3 region has 14 residues. Germline CDR1 MNHNS, CDR2 SASEGT. Between the trimmed V and J ends, which lost 5 bases and 0 bases, there was a span of 11 bases. The CDR3 reads CASSPTLSSYEQYF. The CDR3 coding sequence is TGTGCCAGCAGTCCAACATTAAGCTCCTACGAGCAGTACTTC.

This clonotype was seen ten or more times. The chain combines TRBV24-1 with TRBJ2-4; D may be TRBD2 (5 bases). V lost 9 bases and J 6 bases, leaving 11 bases between the germline ends. Germline CDR1 is KGHDR and CDR2 is SFDVKD. CDR3 length: 12 amino acids. The CDR3 loop reads CATRGPANIQYF. The CDR3 DNA sequence: TGTGCCACCCGCGGGCCTGCAAACATTCAGTACTTC.

This clonotype was counted many times. This chain uses TRBV28 with TRBJ2-3, with D tentatively TRBD2 (5 bases). CDR1 is MDHEN and CDR2 is SYDVKM in the germline V gene. Between the trimmed V and J ends, which lost 2 bases and 2 bases, there was a span of 17 bases. CDR3 length: 17 residues. CDR3 DNA sequence: TGTGCCAGCAGTTTAGTAATCGAAGGACTTTCCACAGATACGCAGTATTTT. It yields the protein CASSLVIEGLSTDTQYF.

In this sample, this clonotype turned up many times. V and J are TRBV20-1 and TRBJ2-7, with a tentative D call TRBD1 (5 bases). With 0 bases removed from V and 2 bases from J, the gap between germline ends came to 14 bases. Germline CDR1 DFQATT, CDR2 SNEGSKA (reference sequence). The CDR3 contains 15 residues. CDR3 sequence (DNA): TGCAGTGCTAGAGATCTAGGGTGGGGCGCCTACGAGCAGTACTTC. It translates to CSARDLGWGAYEQYF.

This clonotype appeared many times. The chain links TRBV20-1 to TRBJ2-7; D might be TRBD1 or TRBD2, each matching 5 bases. This CDR3 spans 13 amino acids. The V end was cut by 1 base, the J end by 3 bases, with 10 bases between. Looked up from germline, CDR1 is DFQATT and CDR2 is SNEGSKA (reference sequence). The CDR3 DNA follows: TGCAGTGCTAGAGGGGGGAGTGACTACGAGCAGTACTTC. This gives the protein CSARGGSDYEQYF.

Ten or more counts support this clonotype. The chain is built from TRBV7-2 and TRBJ2-7; no clear D gene. The CDR3 loop spans 14 amino acids. The V and J ends lost 5 bases and 2 bases respectively, with 13 bases between them. Germline-derived CDR1 and CDR2 are SGHTA and FQGNSA. CDR3 in amino acids: CASSEGMRPYEQYF. The CDR3 DNA reads TGTGCCAGCAGCGAAGGGATGAGGCCCTACGAGCAGTACTTC.

This clonotype was picked up many times. This chain links TRBV2 with TRBJ2-7, with D unclear. V lost 6 bases and J 2 bases, leaving 14 bases between the germline ends. This CDR3 spans 14 amino acids. Germline CDR1 SNHLY, CDR2 FYNNEI. DNA of the CDR3: TGTGCCAGCAGCGCCCGCTATCTCGCCTACGAGCAGTACTTC. Its translation: CASSARYLAYEQYF. Combining the CDR3 with reference TRBV2 and TRBJ2-7 gives the whole variable domain EPEVTQTPSHQVTQMGQEVILRCVPISNHLYFYWYRQILGQKVEFLVSFYNNEISEKSEIFDDQFSVERPDGSNFTLKIRSTKLEDSAMYFCASSARYLAYEQYFGPGTRLTVT.

Of note for this clonotype: It may be a read error: a sequence one base away is much more abundant. The CDR3 protein is CASSHVEYGGSTYEQYF. Written as DNA, the CDR3 is TGCGCCAGCAGCCATGTGGAATATGGTGGCAGCACCTACGAGCAGTACTTC. The V call is TRBV4-1, the J call TRBJ2-7; D gene ambiguous. Germline CDR1 is MGHRA and CDR2 is YSYEKL. CDR3 length equals 17 residues. Trimming pared 3 bases from V and 2 bases from J, leaving 20 bases between.

This clonotype occurred a few times. The chain recombines TRBV7-9 with TRBJ2-7; D unresolved. Trimming removed 1 base from V and 3 bases from J, with 13 bases in between. CDR3 size: 15 residues. Germline V lookup: CDR1 SEHNR, CDR2 FQNEAQ (reference sequence). The CDR3 loop reads CASSLEASAHYEQYF. The DNA of the CDR3 is TGTGCCAGCAGCTTAGAGGCCAGTGCGCACTACGAGCAGTACTTC. Using reference TRBV7-9 and TRBJ2-7 for the parts outside the CDR3, the full variable domain is DTGVSQNPRHKITKRGQNVTFRCDPISEHNRLYWYRQTLGQGPEFLTYFQNEAQLEKSRLLSDRFSAERPKGSFSTLEIQRTEQGDSAMYLCASSLEASAHYEQYFGPGTRLTVT.

This clonotype was found many times. One end of the junction fails to match germline, which may point to a read error. J is TRBJ1-1 and V is TRBV6-5, with D possibly TRBD1 on 6 matching bases. The length of the CDR3 is 14 residues. Per germline, CDR1 MNHEY and CDR2 SVGAGI. The CDR3 is CASTYGGPGTEAFF. The CDR3 DNA follows: TGTGCCAGCACTTACGGGGGGCCTGGCACTGAAGCTTTCTTT.

This clonotype was recorded many times. This chain uses TRBV20-1 with TRBJ1-5; TRBD1 might be the D (5 bases). This CDR3 has 14 amino acids. Germline V gene data show CDR1 as DFQATT and CDR2 as SNEGSKA (reference sequence). V was trimmed by 3 bases and J by 4 bases, leaving 13 bases between them. CDR3: CSASLRRDNQPQHF. The DNA of the CDR3 is TGCAGTGCTAGTCTCCGCAGGGATAATCAGCCCCAGCATTTT.